Each of the 24 T cell receptor beta chains below was sequenced from the same sample in a study of cytomegalovirus exposure and HLA in healthy donors. With 60 Vbeta and 13 Jbeta primers, the PCR was carried out. Repertoires were generated with immunoSEQ multiplex PCR, while TCRdb's copy carries only in-frame clones and drops some. The table includes under 200,000 clones, around 84% detected once. The sequenced material came from PBMCs. The receptors were sampled from a young woman in good health and CMV-seronegative.

This clone is a singleton in its sample. This sequence joins TRBV11-3 and TRBJ1-2; 8 bases match TRBD1. The ends lost 4 bases at V and 7 bases at J; junction bases unmatched: 8. From germline, CDR1 is SGHNT and CDR2 YENEEA. This CDR3 is built from 14 residues. The CDR3 loop reads CASSSDRVLSGYTF. The CDR3 DNA follows: TGTGCCAGCAGCTCGGACAGGGTGCTTTCTGGCTACACCTTC. The full variable domain, rest sourced from reference TRBV11-3 and TRBJ1-2, is EAGVVQSPRYKIIEKKQPVAFWCNPISGHNTLYWYLQNLGQGPELLIRYENEEAVDDSQLPKDRFSAERLKGVDSTLKIQPAELGDSAVYLCASSSDRVLSGYTFGSGTRLTVV.

V is TRBV6-5 and J is TRBJ1-2, with D perhaps matching TRBD1 (5 bases). This CDR3 is built from 14 residues. Germline V gene lookup returns CDR1 MNHEY and CDR2 SVGAGI. V lost 7 bases and J 5 bases, leaving 17 bases between the germline ends. CDR3 loop: CASTPGRVGYGYTF. CDR3 in DNA: TGTGCCAGCACTCCAGGGAGGGTAGGGTATGGCTACACCTTC.

A remark on this clone: This specimen includes other DNA sequences encoding the same CDR3. J is TRBJ2-1 and V is TRBV27; a weak D match, TRBD2 (6 bases). The CDR3 covers 13 residues. Germline-derived CDR1 and CDR2 are MNHEY and SMNVEV (reference sequence). The V gene lost 9 bases and the J gene lost 4 bases, with 13 bases spanning the gap. This CDR3 is CASGTSGYNEQFF. CDR3 nucleotide sequence: TGTGCCAGTGGGACCAGCGGGTACAATGAGCAGTTCTTC.

The rearrangement links TRBV6-5 to TRBJ1-2; 8 bases are shared with TRBD1. V trimming: 5 bases; J trimming: 3 bases; junction bases outside the gene matches: 8. This CDR3 is 15 amino acids long. In germline, CDR1 is MNHEY, CDR2 SVGAGI. The CDR3 protein is CASSHTGGIYYGYTF. CDR3 nucleotides: TGTGCCAGCAGTCATACAGGGGGAATCTACTATGGCTACACCTTC.

The chain has TRBV19 and TRBJ2-3; D is possibly TRBD1 (5 bases). Trimming took 3 bases from V and 0 from J, leaving 7 bases between them. This CDR3 has 14 residues. Germline loops: CDR1 LNHDA, CDR2 SQIVND (reference sequence). CDR3 sequence reads: CASSMGRSTDTQYF. CDR3 coding DNA: TGTGCCAGTAGTATGGGGCGGAGCACAGATACGCAGTATTTT.

This clone appeared a single time. The V gene is TRBV11-2, the J gene TRBJ2-1; TRBD1 is a possible D gene (6 bases). Trimming removed 5 bases from V and 1 base from J, with 21 bases in between. The CDR3 consists of 18 residues. Germline CDR1 is SGHAT and CDR2 is FQNNGV. DNA of the CDR3: TGTGCCAGCAGCCCAACAGGGCGGCTCCCCGGTTCCTACAATGAGCAGTTCTTC. The encoded protein is CASSPTGRLPGSYNEQFF.

The rearrangement uses TRBV27 and TRBJ1-2, with no clear D. The V end was cut by 5 bases, the J end by 0 bases, with 16 bases between. Germline V CDR1 and CDR2: MNHEY, SMNVEV (reference sequence). The CDR3 is 16 amino acids. In DNA, the CDR3 is TGTGCCAGCAGTCCCGGGAACAGACCGACTAACTATGGCTACACCTTC. This translates into CASSPGNRPTNYGYTF.

This clone came up once. The chain has TRBV28 and TRBJ2-1; TRBD2 is a possible D gene (5 bases). Per the germline V gene, CDR1 is MDHEN and CDR2 is SYDVKM. The CDR3 length is 12 residues. Trimming removed 6 bases from V and 8 bases from J, with 11 bases in between. The CDR3 loop is CASSSRVDEQFF. CDR3 sequence (DNA): TGTGCCAGCAGCTCGAGGGTGGATGAGCAGTTCTTC.

The chain carries TRBV29-1 and TRBJ2-1; a possible D gene is TRBD2 (5 bases). Trimming stripped 6 bases from V and 4 bases from J, with 7 bases between. Germline V gene lookup returns CDR1 SQVTM and CDR2 ANQGSEA. This CDR3 has 11 amino acids. CDR3 residues: CSVDSYNEQFF. The CDR3, as DNA: TGCAGCGTGGACTCTTACAATGAGCAGTTCTTC.

This clone was detected once. The CDR3 sequence: CASSAYRGPNTEAFF. The CDR3 DNA sequence: TGCGCCAGCAGCGCCTACAGGGGCCCGAACACTGAAGCTTTCTTT. This chain joins TRBV5-1 and TRBJ1-1, with 7 positions matching TRBD1. Unmatched junction bases numbered 7, after V lost 4 bases and J lost 1 base. Germline CDR1 reads SGHRS; CDR2 reads YFSETQ. The CDR3 spans 15 residues.

In this sample, this clone turned up a few times. J is TRBJ1-4 and V is TRBV28; D is unclear. V lost 7 bases and J 8 bases, leaving 8 bases between the germline ends. The CDR3 spans 11 residues. CDR1 and CDR2 from the germline V gene are MDHEN and SYDVKM. In DNA, the CDR3 is TGTGCCAGCACCCCGGGAGAAAAACTGTTTTTT. As protein: CASTPGEKLFF.

The chain combines TRBV28 with TRBJ2-1; perhaps TRBD2 as D (5 bases). Trimming left V 3 bases short and J 11 bases short, with 14 bases between. Germline CDR1 is MDHEN and CDR2 is SYDVKM. This CDR3 has 13 amino acids. CDR3 coding DNA: TGTGCCAGCAGTTTGGTTCGGGGTTCGAAGCAGTTCTTC. Translated, it gives CASSLVRGSKQFF.

The chain links TRBV29-1 to TRBJ2-5, with D perhaps TRBD1 (6 bases). In germline, CDR1 is SQVTM, CDR2 ANQGSEA. The germline V and J ends were trimmed by 4 bases and 5 bases, with 23 bases remaining between them. The CDR3 is 16 residues long. CDR3 nucleotide sequence: TGCAGCGTTGGATTTACAGGGTTTAGGCCGCGGGAGACCCAGTACTTC. Encoded protein: CSVGFTGFRPRETQYF. Looking up the rest from reference TRBV29-1 and TRBJ2-5 gives the full variable domain: SAVISQKPSRDICQRGTSLTIQCQVDSQVTMMFWYRQQPGQSLTLIATANQGSEATYESGFVIDKFPISRPNLTFSTLTVSNMSPEDSSIYLCSVGFTGFRPRETQYFGPGTRLLVL.

This clone has more than one count but fewer than ten. This chain joins TRBV4-3 and TRBJ2-7, with 8 bases identical to TRBD1. The length of the CDR3 is 15 residues. The trim removed 4 bases at V and 3 bases at J, leaving 8 bases unmatched. Germline CDR1 and CDR2: LGHNA and YSLEER. CDR3 in DNA: TGCGCCAGCAGCCCGTACCAGGGGGCGGGCTACGAGCAGTACTTC. Translation: CASSPYQGAGYEQYF.

The CDR3 DNA is TGTGCCAGCAGCACGTGGACAGCCAACTATGGCTACACCTTC. This sequence encodes CASSTWTANYGYTF. V is TRBV5-8 and J is TRBJ1-2, with D possibly matching TRBD1 (6 bases). Trimming left V 4 bases short and J 2 bases short, with 12 bases between. The CDR3 is made up of 14 amino acids. Per germline, CDR1 SGHTS and CDR2 YDEGEE.

The genes are TRBV6-5 and TRBJ2-3; possible D gene TRBD2, 5 bases. The V end was cut by 6 bases, the J end by 5 bases, with 12 bases between. The CDR3 sequence is 13 residues long. Germline V gene lookup returns CDR1 MNHEY and CDR2 SVGAGI. The CDR3 here is CASREASLDTQYF. The CDR3 coding sequence is TGTGCCAGCAGGGAGGCGAGTTTAGATACGCAGTATTTT.

On this clone: At one end the junction does not follow the germline gene, possibly because of a read error. The rearrangement uses TRBV7-9 and TRBJ2-1, with 10 bases aligning to TRBD2. CDR1 and CDR2 from the germline V gene are SEHNR and FQNEAQ (reference sequence). CDR3 size: 15 residues. In DNA form, the CDR3 reads TGTTCCAGCAGCTTAGCTAGCGGGAGCTACAATGAGCAGTTCTTC. Encoded protein: CSSSLASGSYNEQFF. Based on the CDR3 plus reference TRBV7-9 and TRBJ2-1, the full variable domain is DTGVSQNPRHKITKRGQNVTFRCDPISEHNRLYWYRQTLGQGPEFLTYFQNEAQLEKSRLLSDRFSAERPKGSFSTLEIQRTEQGDSAMYLCSSSLASGSYNEQFFGPGTRLTVL.

This chain uses TRBV9 with TRBJ1-2; D gene unclear. Germline-derived CDR1 and CDR2 are SGDLS and YYNGEE. The CDR3 has 13 residues. Trimming took 0 bases from V and 7 from J, leaving 10 bases between them. CDR3 loop: CASSVAAGFGYTF. The CDR3 DNA reads as TGTGCCAGCAGCGTAGCTGCCGGGTTTGGCTACACCTTC.

V is TRBV7-9 and J is TRBJ1-1; D is unresolved. From germline, CDR1 is SEHNR and CDR2 FQNEAQ (reference sequence). V dropped 5 bases and J dropped 1 base, with 11 bases sitting between them. There are 14 residues in the CDR3. The CDR3 sequence: CASSPMFSNTEAFF. The CDR3 nucleotides read TGTGCCAGCAGCCCTATGTTCTCGAACACTGAAGCTTTCTTT.

The chain combines TRBV13 with TRBJ2-2; D perhaps matches TRBD1 (5 bases). Germline CDR1 PRHDT, CDR2 FYEKMQ (reference sequence). The CDR3 extends over 17 amino acids. The ends were cut back, 1 base at V and 2 bases at J, with 14 bases in the middle. The CDR3 reads CASSLVLLTENTGELFF. CDR3 in DNA: TGTGCCAGCAGCTTAGTTCTCCTGACAGAAAACACCGGGGAGCTGTTTTTT.

The chain has TRBV10-3 and TRBJ2-5, with D uncertain. CDR1 and CDR2 from the germline V gene are ENHRY and SYGVKD. This CDR3 has 13 residues. V was cut by 4 bases and J by 1 base, with 7 bases left in between. The DNA for the CDR3 is TGTGCCATCAGTGTAGTCGGCCAAGAGACCCAGTACTTC. This encodes CAISVVGQETQYF.

The V call is TRBV27, the J call TRBJ2-3; TRBD2 matches at 13 bases. V gave up 3 bases and J gave up 2 bases; unmatched junction bases: 11. The germline CDR1 and CDR2 sequences are MNHEY and SMNVEV (reference sequence). The CDR3 covers 19 residues. CDR3 loop: CASSFRPRGTSGITDTQYF. The DNA of the CDR3 is TGTGCCAGCAGTTTTCGCCCGCGCGGGACTAGCGGGATCACAGATACGCAGTATTTT.

As to this clone: The same CDR3 also results from other DNA sequences found in this sample. The chain joins TRBV9 to TRBJ1-1; D ambiguous. The CDR3 has 12 amino acids. The V end was cut by 0 bases, the J end by 5 bases, with 5 bases between. Germline V gene data show CDR1 as SGDLS and CDR2 as YYNGEE. The CDR3 DNA follows: TGTGCCAGCAGCGTAGGAGGGACTGAAGCTTTCTTT. This codes for CASSVGGTEAFF.

CDR3 residues: CASSRQGLHEKLFF. Written as DNA, the CDR3 is TGTGCCAGCAGCCGACAGGGCCTCCATGAAAAACTGTTTTTT. The J gene is TRBJ1-4, the V gene TRBV27, with 7 bases matching TRBD1. From germline, CDR1 is MNHEY and CDR2 SMNVEV (reference sequence). The ends lost 6 bases at V and 6 bases at J; junction bases unmatched: 7. This CDR3 is 14 amino acids long.